The 7 T cell receptor beta chains below were found in one sample sequenced in a study of regulatory and conventional T cells in RAG deficiency. The table came from immunoSEQ multiplex PCR; TCRdb's copy has only in-frame clones and leaves some out. The data show some 30,000 clones, about nine tenths seen once. A further study also used this sample, focusing on regulatory T cells. That paper adds: The PCR used 52 TRBV and 13 TRBJ primers.

Material: CD8+ T cells sorted from blood. Receptors were obtained from a human donor in good health.

This chain joins TRBV25-1 and TRBJ2-2; 7 bases match TRBD1. The CDR3 extends over 13 amino acids. In germline, CDR1 is MGHDK, CDR2 SYGVNS. The ends lost 3 bases at V and 6 bases at J; junction bases unmatched: 1. CDR3 in amino acids: CASSDTGAGELFF. Here the CDR3 DNA reads TGTGCCAGCAGTGATACAGGGGCCGGGGAGCTGTTTTTT.

This chain links TRBV21-1 with TRBJ2-1; TRBD1 is taken as the D call from the table, unchecked against the DNA. TRBV21-1 is assigned pseudogene status. The CDR3 consists of 18 residues. The CDR3 is CASSQKGAENGTGNEQFF. As DNA, the CDR3 is TGTGCCAGCAGCCAAAAGGGGGCAGAGAATGGGACAGGGAATGAGCAGTTCTTC.

The J gene is TRBJ2-1, the V gene TRBV7-9, with 13 bases fitting TRBD2. V shed 3 bases and J 8 bases; nucleotides not matched to a gene: 4. The germline gives CDR1 SEHNR, CDR2 FQNEAQ (reference sequence). This CDR3 has 15 residues. The chain's CDR3 is CASSLGLAGPDEQFF. CDR3 sequence (DNA): TGTGCCAGCAGCTTGGGACTAGCGGGGCCCGATGAGCAGTTCTTC.

The rearrangement joins TRBV10-3 to TRBJ2-7; TRBD2 is a possible D gene (5 bases). From germline, CDR1 is ENHRY and CDR2 SYGVKD. The CDR3 length is 18 residues. The V end was cut by 2 bases, the J end by 0 bases, with 20 bases between. The CDR3 protein is CAISEPSRAGPISYEQYF. DNA for the CDR3: TGTGCCATCAGTGAGCCCTCGAGGGCGGGCCCCATCTCCTACGAGCAGTACTTC.

This chain uses TRBV6-1 with TRBJ2-1; TRBD1 aligns across 7 bases. This CDR3 contains 15 residues. Trimming removed 6 bases from V and 8 bases from J; junction bases left unmatched: 13. Per the germline V gene, CDR1 is MNHNS and CDR2 is SASEGT. The CDR3 DNA sequence: TGTGCCAGCAGGAACAGGGGATGGCTGCGGGATGAGCAGTTCTTC. Translated: CASRNRGWLRDEQFF.

The chain employs TRBV7-3 and TRBJ2-1, with D perhaps given as TRBD1 or TRBD2 (7 bases each). Between the trimmed V and J ends, which lost 4 bases and 8 bases, there was a span of 21 bases. Germline V gene data show CDR1 as SGHTA and CDR2 as FQGTGA. CDR3 size: 16 residues. As DNA, the CDR3 is TGTGCCAGCAGCTCCCCGAGGGGGCGAGGGAGGGATGAGCAGTTCTTC. Protein product: CASSSPRGRGRDEQFF.

This clone was detected a few times. The V call is TRBV9, the J call TRBJ1-3, with 9 positions matching TRBD1. Germline V gene sequence: CDR1 SGDLS, CDR2 YYNGEE. This CDR3 has 17 residues. The V gene end was trimmed by 0 bases and the J gene end by 0 bases; junction bases not matched to a gene: 4. Here the CDR3 DNA reads TGTGCCAGCAGCGTAGGGGGACAGGGACTCTCTGGAAACACCATATATTTT. Amino acid sequence: CASSVGGQGLSGNTIYF.